This entry lists 25 T cell receptor beta chains sequenced from one sample in a study of T cells in tuberculosis. Produced via immunoSEQ multiplex PCR; TCRdb's table is partial and in-frame only. The data contain about 50,000 clones, roughly 95% of them singletons. Time point reported: new active TB diagnosis, blood taken before or within 7 days of starting treatment. The specimen was PBMCs, collected at tuberculosis diagnosis. The receptors shown here come from an adult with tuberculosis.

V and J are TRBV30 and TRBJ2-2; 10 positions match TRBD2. V was clipped by 0 bases and J by 1 base; unmatched bases: 11. This CDR3 contains 19 residues. Per the germline V gene, CDR1 is GTSNPN and CDR2 is SVGIG (reference sequence). The CDR3 DNA reads TGTGCCTGGAGTGTACCCCCCTTTAGCGGGAGGATGAACACCGGGGAGCTGTTTTTT. It yields the protein CAWSVPPFSGRMNTGELFF.

V gene TRBV15 combines with J gene TRBJ2-7; 10 bases match TRBD2. Germline V gene lookup returns CDR1 LNHNV and CDR2 YYDKDF (reference sequence). J lost 3 bases, V lost 5 bases, and 10 bases had no gene match. The CDR3 consists of 16 residues. The CDR3, as DNA: TGTGCCACCAGCGGGGGGGGACTAGCGCACGACTACGAGCAGTACTTC. Translation gives CATSGGGLAHDYEQYF. The full variable domain, with the rest looked up from reference TRBV15 and TRBJ2-7, is DAMVIQNPRYQVTQFGKPVTLSCSQTLNHNVMYWYQQKSSQAPKLLFHYYDKDFNNEADTPDNFQSRRPNTSFCFLDIRSPGLGDTAMYLCATSGGGLAHDYEQYFGPGTRLTVT.

The chain uses TRBV29-1 and TRBJ2-7; no firm D call. V lost 7 bases to trimming and J lost 2 bases, with 21 bases between them. The CDR3 extends over 15 amino acids. The germline gives CDR1 SQVTM, CDR2 ANQGSEA. The CDR3 sequence: CSAVVLEAPTYEQYF. The CDR3, as DNA: TGCAGCGCCGTTGTGTTAGAAGCCCCAACCTACGAGCAGTACTTC.

This chain connects TRBV19 to TRBJ1-2, with D perhaps matching TRBD1 (5 bases). In germline, CDR1 is LNHDA, CDR2 SQIVND (reference sequence). The CDR3 consists of 15 residues. Trimming cost V 6 bases and J 4 bases, with 18 bases left between them. The CDR3 is CASRGKAGPTYGYTF. CDR3 coding DNA: TGTGCCAGTAGGGGCAAGGCAGGGCCGACCTATGGCTACACCTTC. Complete variable domain (other parts from reference TRBV19 and TRBJ1-2): DGGITQSPKYLFRKEGQNVTLSCEQNLNHDAMYWYRQDPGQGLRLIYYSQIVNDFQKGDIAEGYSVSREKKESFPLTVTSAQKNPTAFYLCASRGKAGPTYGYTFGSGTRLTVV.

The chain is built from TRBV30 and TRBJ1-4; 9 bases map to TRBD1. This CDR3 comprises 15 residues. The germline CDR1 and CDR2 sequences are GTSNPN and SVGIG (reference sequence). Trimming took 3 bases from V and 6 from J; bases not matched to a gene: 8. The CDR3 region is CAWREQGARDEKLFF. CDR3 in DNA: TGTGCCTGGAGGGAACAGGGGGCGCGAGATGAAAAACTGTTTTTT.

The chain links TRBV13 to TRBJ1-1; 8 nucleotides match TRBD1. The germline V gene has CDR1 PRHDT and CDR2 FYEKMQ (reference sequence). V gave up 8 bases and J gave up 10 bases; unmatched junction bases: 27. The CDR3 covers 18 residues. The CDR3 reads CASLFDCPAGGVRWGAFF. DNA of the CDR3: TGTGCCAGCCTTTTTGATTGTCCCGCAGGGGGCGTACGCTGGGGAGCTTTCTTT. Full variable domain (rest looked up from reference TRBV13 and TRBJ1-1): AAGVIQSPRHLIKEKRETATLKCYPIPRHDTVYWYQQGPGQDPQFLISFYEKMQSDKGSIPDRFSAQQFSDYHSELNMSSLELGDSALYFCASLFDCPAGGVRWGAFFGQGTRLTVV.

This chain uses TRBV7-2 with TRBJ2-1; D possibly corresponds to TRBD2 (5 bases). From germline, CDR1 is SGHTA and CDR2 FQGNSA. V lost 1 base and J 3 bases, leaving 10 bases between the germline ends. The CDR3 extends over 15 amino acids. This CDR3 is CASSLERNSYNEQFF. CDR3 DNA: TGTGCCAGCAGCTTAGAGCGGAACAGCTACAATGAGCAGTTCTTC.

This sequence joins TRBV7-2 and TRBJ2-3; D is undetermined. V was cut by 5 bases and J by 4 bases, with 10 bases left in between. CDR1 SGHTA and CDR2 FQGNSA come from the germline V gene. This CDR3 contains 13 residues. The CDR3 loop is CASSPWAPDTQYF. The CDR3 nucleotides are TGTGCCAGCAGCCCCTGGGCCCCAGATACGCAGTATTTT.

This chain uses TRBV7-6 with TRBJ2-2, with TRBD2 identical over 11 bases. Germline CDR1 and CDR2: SGHVS and FNYEAQ. After removal of 2 bases from V and 6 bases from J, the junction contained 8 bases not matched to a gene. The length of the CDR3 is 17 residues. DNA of the CDR3: TGTGCCAGCAGCTTATCGGTTAGCGGGAGGGCGGCCGGGGAGCTGTTTTTT. It is translated as CASSLSVSGRAAGELFF.

The genes are TRBV7-6 and TRBJ2-2; D is unresolved. The CDR3 is 14 amino acids. CDR1 and CDR2 from the germline V gene are SGHVS and FNYEAQ. The germline V and J ends were trimmed by 1 base and 4 bases, with 7 bases remaining between them. CDR3 nucleotides: TGTGCCAGCAGCTTAGGGCCGTCCACCGGGGAGCTGTTTTTT. Its protein is CASSLGPSTGELFF.

The chain uses TRBV4-2 and TRBJ2-7; TRBD2 agrees at 9 bases. This CDR3 has 16 amino acids. Germline V CDR1 and CDR2: LGHNA, YNFKEQ. With V trimmed by 2 bases and J by 3 bases, 8 bases remained unmatched. DNA for the CDR3: TGTGCCAGCAGCCAACTGGAGACTAGCGGATACTACGAGCAGTACTTC. Translated: CASSQLETSGYYEQYF.

The V and J genes are TRBV19 and TRBJ1-2; D unclear. The CDR3 has 15 residues. Trimming removed 7 bases at V and 0 bases at J, with 15 bases between. Germline V gene sequence: CDR1 LNHDA, CDR2 SQIVND (reference sequence). The CDR3 DNA reads TGTGCCAGTAAGGTGGCGGCTCCTGCTAACTATGGCTACACCTTC. Protein: CASKVAAPANYGYTF.

V and J are TRBV18 and TRBJ2-2, with a weak D call TRBD1 (6 bases). CDR1 is KGHSH, CDR2 LQKENI, per germline. The CDR3 sequence is 16 residues long. Trimming stripped 4 bases from V and 3 bases from J, with 15 bases between. The DNA for the CDR3 is TGTGCCAGCTCACACCCCCAGGGGATGTACACCGGGGAGCTGTTTTTT. It encodes CASSHPQGMYTGELFF.

The chain recombines TRBV7-8 with TRBJ2-7; 7 bases match TRBD2. Germline V lookup: CDR1 SGHVS, CDR2 FQNEAQ. The CDR3 sequence is 14 residues long. J was trimmed by 2 bases and V by 1 base; bases with no gene match: 2. CDR3 sequence (DNA): TGTGCCAGCAGCTTAGGACTAGCTGCCTACGAGCAGTACTTC. Its protein product is CASSLGLAAYEQYF.

Remarks on this clone: The sample holds other DNA sequences that translate to the same CDR3. This chain joins TRBV9 and TRBJ2-7; tentatively, D is TRBD1 (5 bases). The CDR3 has 14 amino acids. V lost 0 bases and J 4 bases, leaving 11 bases between the germline ends. Germline assignment: CDR1 SGDLS and CDR2 YYNGEE. The CDR3 spells CASSVAGASYEQYF. As DNA, the CDR3 is TGTGCCAGCAGCGTAGCTGGGGCGTCATACGAGCAGTACTTC.

V usage is TRBV30 and J usage is TRBJ2-7; 8 bases map to TRBD1. Germline V gene sequence: CDR1 GTSNPN, CDR2 SVGIG (reference sequence). The CDR3 is 12 amino acids. V shed 3 bases and J 4 bases; nucleotides not matched to a gene: 2. In DNA, the CDR3 is TGTGCCTGGAGCAACAGGGGGTACGAGCAGTACTTC. This codes for CAWSNRGYEQYF.

J is TRBJ1-1 and V is TRBV5-1, with no clear D. The CDR3 contains 13 residues. Trimming took 5 bases from V and 1 from J, leaving 9 bases between them. Germline V lookup: CDR1 SGHRS, CDR2 YFSETQ. The CDR3 nucleotides read TGCGCCAGCAGTTACAGAGAGAACACTGAAGCTTTCTTT. Translating gives CASSYRENTEAFF.

This chain uses TRBV5-1 with TRBJ2-1; 11 bases match TRBD1. The CDR3 runs to 14 residues. V lost 3 bases and J lost 8; bases outside the gene matches: 4. Germline V lookup: CDR1 SGHRS, CDR2 YFSETQ. The CDR3: CASSYRDRGDEQFF. The DNA of the CDR3 is TGCGCCAGCAGCTACCGGGACAGGGGGGATGAGCAGTTCTTC. The whole variable domain, filled in from reference TRBV5-1 and TRBJ2-1, reads KAGVTQTPRYLIKTRGQQVTLSCSPISGHRSVSWYQQTPGQGLQFLFEYFSETQRNKGNFPGRFSGRQFSNSRSEMNVSTLELGDSALYLCASSYRDRGDEQFFGPGTRLTVL.

The chain combines TRBV9 with TRBJ2-2; tentatively, D is TRBD2 (6 bases). The germline gives CDR1 SGDLS, CDR2 YYNGEE. V lost 0 bases, J lost 3 bases, and 18 bases lay in between. This CDR3 contains 18 residues. The CDR3 DNA sequence: TGTGCCAGCAGCGTAGAAGCTAGTGGAGGGGCTCACACCGGGGAGCTGTTTTTT. As protein: CASSVEASGGAHTGELFF. The full variable domain, completed using reference TRBV9 and TRBJ2-2, is DSGVTQTPKHLITATGQRVTLRCSPRSGDLSVYWYQQSLDQGLQFLIQYYNGEERAKGNILERFSAQQFPDLHSELNLSSLELGDSALYFCASSVEASGGAHTGELFFGEGSRLTVL.

This clone was seen a single time. The V gene is TRBV2, the J gene TRBJ2-3; 13 nucleotides line up with TRBD2. CDR3 size: 15 residues. V gave up 6 bases and J gave up 6 bases; unmatched junction bases: 6. CDR1 is SNHLY and CDR2 is FYNNEI in the germline V gene. CDR3 sequence (DNA): TGTGCCAGCAGCCCACTAGCGGGAGGGCCTGATACGCAGTATTTT. Its translation is CASSPLAGGPDTQYF.

This chain joins TRBV29-1 and TRBJ2-3; TRBD1 matches at 8 bases. V trimming: 5 bases; J trimming: 3 bases; junction bases outside the gene matches: 7. The CDR3 runs 14 residues. Germline loops: CDR1 SQVTM, CDR2 ANQGSEA. The CDR3 is CSVLLQGVTDTQYF. CDR3 nucleotide sequence: TGCAGCGTTTTGTTACAGGGGGTTACAGATACGCAGTATTTT.

This chain links TRBV19 with TRBJ2-5, with D possibly TRBD2 on 5 matching bases. The CDR3 is made up of 14 amino acids. Trimming cost V 2 bases and J 7 bases, with 14 bases left between them. CDR1 is LNHDA and CDR2 is SQIVND in the germline V gene (reference sequence). The CDR3 DNA sequence: TGTGCCAGTAGTATAAGCGGAGACTCCGGGACCCAGTACTTC. Translation: CASSISGDSGTQYF.

CDR3 protein: CASSPLRHLGNEQFF. Here the CDR3 DNA reads TGTGCCAGCAGCCCCCTTCGACACCTTGGCAATGAGCAGTTCTTC. The chain is built from TRBV6-6 and TRBJ2-1; D is unclear. CDR1 and CDR2 from the germline V gene are MNHNY and SVGAGI (reference sequence). The V gene lost 6 bases and the J gene lost 6 bases, with 18 bases spanning the gap. This CDR3 contains 15 residues.

The chain is built from TRBV19 and TRBJ1-2; TRBD1 might be the D (6 bases). Germline loops: CDR1 LNHDA, CDR2 SQIVND (reference sequence). The CDR3 has 14 residues. V dropped 5 bases and J dropped 5 bases, with 15 bases sitting between them. CDR3 region: CASSLEQGVYGYTF. The CDR3 DNA sequence: TGTGCCAGTAGTCTGGAACAGGGAGTTTATGGCTACACCTTC.

J is TRBJ1-3 and V is TRBV11-2, with 8 bases identical to TRBD1. Germline assignment: CDR1 SGHAT and CDR2 FQNNGV. The CDR3 contains 14 residues. The V and J ends lost 5 bases and 9 bases, in that order; junction bases with no gene match: 9. The CDR3 reads CASSLRGQGFTIYF. The CDR3 DNA reads as TGTGCCAGCAGCCTGAGAGGACAGGGCTTCACCATATATTTT.